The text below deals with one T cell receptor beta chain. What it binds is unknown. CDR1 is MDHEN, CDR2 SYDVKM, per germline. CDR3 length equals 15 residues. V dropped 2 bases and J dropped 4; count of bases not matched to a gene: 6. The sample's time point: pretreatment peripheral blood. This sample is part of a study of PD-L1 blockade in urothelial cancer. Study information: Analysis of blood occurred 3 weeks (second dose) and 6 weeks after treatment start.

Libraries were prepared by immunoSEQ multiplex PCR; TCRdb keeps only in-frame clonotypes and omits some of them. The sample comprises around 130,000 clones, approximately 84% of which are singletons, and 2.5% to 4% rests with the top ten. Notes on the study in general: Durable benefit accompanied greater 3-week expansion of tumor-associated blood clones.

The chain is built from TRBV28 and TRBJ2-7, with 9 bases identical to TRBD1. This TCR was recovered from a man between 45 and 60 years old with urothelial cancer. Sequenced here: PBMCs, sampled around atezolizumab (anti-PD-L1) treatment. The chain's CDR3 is CASSLPDRGGYEQYF. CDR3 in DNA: TGTGCCAGCAGTTTACCGGACAGGGGTGGGTACGAGCAGTACTTC.